Below, 11 T cell receptor beta chains from the same sample are listed, as sequenced in a study of blood T cell repertoires in COVID-19. Generated by immunoSEQ multiplex PCR, the TCRdb table keeps only in-frame clones and is missing some. The data contain roughly 200,000 clones, approximately 80% of them singletons. The sequencing sample was made of peripheral blood. All receptors come from a woman older than 75 with active or convalescent COVID-19.

The chain links TRBV12-3 or TRBV12-4 to TRBJ1-5, with 7 bases aligning to TRBD1. This CDR3 comprises 13 residues. The V and J ends lost 5 bases and 6 bases, in that order; junction bases with no gene match: 4. The CDR3 loop is CASSDRVGQPQHF. CDR3 DNA sequence: TGTGCCAGCAGTGACAGGGTGGGTCAGCCCCAGCATTTT.

This clone was recorded once. The chain links TRBV19 to TRBJ1-5; D is unclear. The V end lost 0 bases, the J end lost 2 bases, and 5 bases lay between the germline ends. CDR3 size: 14 residues. CDR1 and CDR2 (germline): LNHDA, SQIVND (reference sequence). CDR3 nucleotides: TGTGCCAGTAGTATAGAGGGAGGCAATCAGCCCCAGCATTTT. It specifies CASSIEGGNQPQHF.

The chain uses TRBV7-2 and TRBJ1-1, with D tentatively TRBD1 (5 bases). Germline-derived CDR1 and CDR2 are SGHTA and FQGNSA. Between the trimmed V and J ends, which lost 0 bases and 1 base, there was a span of 15 bases. There are 17 residues in the CDR3. The CDR3: CASSLARAGRPNTEAFF. CDR3 DNA sequence: TGTGCCAGCAGCTTAGCTAGGGCAGGGAGGCCGAACACTGAAGCTTTCTTT.

J is TRBJ2-7 and V is TRBV14, with unresolved D. The germline V and J ends were trimmed by 4 bases and 7 bases, with 8 bases remaining between them. Germline lookup yields CDR1 SGHDN and CDR2 FVKESK. The CDR3 runs to 11 residues. The CDR3 coding sequence is TGTGCCAGCAGCCGTAGTGTGGAGCAGTACTTC. Protein: CASSRSVEQYF.

The chain combines TRBV9 with TRBJ2-3; 10 bases map to TRBD2. The CDR3 sequence is 15 residues long. Per the germline V gene, CDR1 is SGDLS and CDR2 is YYNGEE. Unmatched junction bases numbered 6, after V lost 4 bases and J lost 4 bases. The CDR3 bases are TGTGCCAGCAGCTTCCAAGCGGGGGGGGCAGATACGCAGTATTTT. Amino acids: CASSFQAGGADTQYF.

V usage is TRBV4-3 and J usage is TRBJ2-1; 7 positions agree with TRBD2. CDR1 and CDR2 (germline): LGHNA, YSLEER. This CDR3 spans 16 amino acids. The V gene end was trimmed by 0 bases and the J gene end by 9 bases; junction bases not matched to a gene: 11. CDR3 coding DNA: TGCGCCAGCAGCCAAGACCTTTTGCGGGAGAGGGTTGAGCAGTTCTTC. Protein sequence: CASSQDLLRERVEQFF.

The chain recombines TRBV5-1 with TRBJ2-3; D is possibly TRBD1 (5 bases). V lost 4 bases and J 6 bases, leaving 15 bases between the germline ends. Germline-derived CDR1 and CDR2 are SGHRS and YFSETQ. This CDR3 contains 14 residues. CDR3: CASSQTGYPDTQYF. CDR3 bases: TGCGCCAGCAGCCAAACAGGCTACCCCGATACGCAGTATTTT.

This chain links TRBV27 with TRBJ2-3; TRBD1 matches 7 bases. Trimming at V came to 4 bases and at J to 4 bases, leaving 11 bases not matched to a gene. The CDR3 covers 16 residues. Germline loops: CDR1 MNHEY, CDR2 SMNVEV (reference sequence). The CDR3 coding sequence is TGTGCCAGCAGTTACAAAGGGGGCGTCTTCCCAGATACGCAGTATTTT. It yields the protein CASSYKGGVFPDTQYF.

The chain has TRBV4-2 and TRBJ2-5, with 9 bases lining up with TRBD1. This CDR3 is built from 16 residues. Germline-derived CDR1 and CDR2 are LGHNA and YNFKEQ. V shed 1 base and J 6 bases; nucleotides not matched to a gene: 9. The CDR3, as DNA: TGTGCCAGCAGCCAAGCGGCAGGGACAGGGAGTCAGACCCAGTACTTC. Translated, it gives CASSQAAGTGSQTQYF.

The V call is TRBV9, the J call TRBJ1-5, with 8 bases identical to TRBD1. The germline V gene has CDR1 SGDLS and CDR2 YYNGEE. V dropped 4 bases and J dropped 3; count of bases not matched to a gene: 3. The CDR3 consists of 14 residues. Here the CDR3 reads CASSRTGNNQPQHF. In nucleotides, the CDR3 is TGTGCCAGCAGCAGGACAGGGAACAATCAGCCCCAGCATTTT.

The gene calls are TRBV4-1 and TRBJ2-7; 7 bases are shared with TRBD1. CDR3 length: 14 amino acids. The V segment lost 4 bases and the J segment 2 bases; nucleotides outside the gene matches: 5. Per germline, CDR1 MGHRA and CDR2 YSYEKL. DNA for the CDR3: TGCGCCAGCAGCCCCAGACAGGGAGCCTACGAGCAGTACTTC. Residues: CASSPRQGAYEQYF.